This T cell receptor (beta chain) was documented in a study of cytomegalovirus exposure and HLA in healthy donors. Broader study findings: The number of N-insertions in an Asian-associated ancestry cluster was reportedly below the 666-donor mean in a later analysis. A list of approximately 160 TCR beta chains associated with cytomegalovirus was given. Based on reports, TCR beta sequences accurately predicted HLA-A and HLA-B alleles for most subjects. Immune exposure information comprised only CMV serostatus.

Researchers ran the PCR with 60 Vbeta and 13 Jbeta primers. TCRdb's copy holds only in-frame clones and misses some; the assay was immunoSEQ multiplex PCR. The sample contains 150,000 or so clones, 65% to 85% of which appear only once. Comment on this clone: As yet, its antigen is unknown.

Unmatched junction bases numbered 7, after V lost 6 bases and J lost 3 bases. Germline CDR1 reads ENHRY; CDR2 reads SYGVKD. The CDR3 is 16 amino acids. The chain combines TRBV10-3 with TRBJ2-7; 14 bases are a match to TRBD2. Specimen: PBMCs. This clonotype was sampled from a woman between 45 and 60 years old in good health and CMV-seropositive. The CDR3 region has the DNA TGTGCCATCAGGGGACTAGCGGGGGCTACCCGCTACGAGCAGTACTTC. The encoded protein is CAIRGLAGATRYEQYF.